Here is one T cell receptor beta chain with its context. The CDR3 has 15 residues. V was clipped by 1 base and J by 4 bases; unmatched bases: 3. In germline, CDR1 is SGHTA, CDR2 FQGNSA. There were no recent acute infections or vaccinations among the donors, who were healthy HIV-negative adults. The record originates from a study of shared clonotypes between healthy human individuals. The data were produced by immunoSEQ multiplex PCR, yet TCRdb's version contains in-frame clones alone and is incomplete. The profile shows more than 550,000 clones, approximately 72% of them singletons. The sequenced sample consisted of memory CD4+ T cells sorted from blood. Sample subset: CD45RA-negative fraction. The clonotype originates from a woman in her twenties or thirties in good health. This chain joins TRBV7-2 and TRBJ2-1; 8 bases map to TRBD2. CDR3 in DNA: TGTGCCAGCAGCTTAGACGGGAGGGGGTACAATGAGCAGTTCTTC. This sequence encodes CASSLDGRGYNEQFF. The whole variable domain, remainder taken from reference TRBV7-2 and TRBJ2-1, is GAGVSQSPSNKVTEKGKDVELRCDPISGHTALYWYRQSLGQGLEFLIYFQGNSAPDKSGLPSDRFSAERTGGSVSTLTIQRTQQEDSAVYLCASSLDGRGYNEQFFGPGTRLTVL.